These T cell receptor beta chains were read from a single sample in a study of shared clonotypes between healthy human individuals. The repertoire was sequenced with immunoSEQ multiplex PCR; TCRdb's copy has only in-frame clones and lacks some. There are 1 million to 1.3 million clones in the sample; approximately 80% occur only once, and 0.55% to 0.7% lies in the top ten. Sequencing was done on a sample of memory CD4+ T cells from PBMCs. Receptors originate from a man aged 18 to 30 in good health. Some clones in this sample may be carry-over from other donors' samples. Both conserved end residues are part of each CDR3. A D gene is named only where the DNA matches it firmly.

CASSAERRSYEQYF | TRBJ2-7 | NA | TRBV25-1
CASSARGTENNEQFF | TRBJ2-1 | NA | TRBV2
CSARVDLYQFF | TRBJ2-1 | NA | TRBV20-1
CASQRTGGYTF | TRBJ1-2 | TRBD1 | TRBV6-6
CASSSWVWISGSTQGANVLTF | TRBJ2-6 | TRBD2 | TRBV19
CASSPKREADTQYF | TRBJ2-3 | TRBD2 | TRBV18
CASSLDREPGYTF | TRBJ1-2 | TRBD1 | TRBV7-9
CASSQLSYEQYF | TRBJ2-7 | NA | TRBV6-1
CASSTGTGFRANTGELFF | TRBJ2-2 | TRBD1 | TRBV7-3
CATSRDLALGGYEQYF | TRBJ2-7 | NA | TRBV15
CASSLDRGYGYTF | TRBJ1-2 | TRBD1 | TRBV7-6
CASSNPGGPNTEAFF | TRBJ1-1 | NA | TRBV28
CASSLMTTSYNEQFF | TRBJ2-1 | NA | TRBV5-1
CASSQPRGEVFFEQYF | TRBJ2-7 | TRBD2 | TRBV7-2
CASSLTSVSTDTQYF | TRBJ2-3 | TRBD2 | TRBV7-9
CASSRGGDWTQAFF | TRBJ1-1 | NA | TRBV6-5
CASTMDPATADTQYF | TRBJ2-3 | NA | TRBV6-5
CASSLELAKNIQYF | TRBJ2-4 | NA | TRBV4-1
CASTELSTDTQYF | TRBJ2-3 | NA | TRBV7-8
CASSLDREYEQYF | TRBJ2-7 | NA | TRBV11-2
CASSDTGARSYGYTF | TRBJ1-2 | TRBD1 | TRBV5-6
CAISGQRSNEQFF | TRBJ2-1 | NA | TRBV10-3
CASSPRTSGDTGELFF | TRBJ2-2 | NA | TRBV12-1
CASSSPGTGKTYEQYF | TRBJ2-7 | TRBD1 | TRBV28
CASRAFIYNEQFF | TRBJ2-1 | NA | TRBV2
CASSLVLRGRGASYEQYF | TRBJ2-7 | TRBD1 | TRBV11-2
CSARGGWNTEAFF | TRBJ1-1 | NA | TRBV29-1